These 29 T cell receptor beta chains were sequenced from one sample in a study of persistence of HIV-infected CD4 T cells. The immunoSEQ assay was version 4, run in survey mode. Sequenced by immunoSEQ multiplex PCR; TCRdb stores in-frame clones only, minus some. Of about 40,000 clones in the sample, about 80% were seen once. Overlapping HIV-1 Gag 15-mer peptides at 0.85 to 1 ug per peptide per mL were used. CD40L-negative CD69-negative CD45RO-high memory CD4+ T cells were sorted as populations depleted of antigen-responding cells. Their cognate antigens are unknown. The input for sequencing was CD4+ T cells sorted from PBMCs after approximately 18-hour stimulation, taken from a patient who received antiretroviral therapy. The receptors here all came from an adult man with HIV who was CMV-seropositive.

The chain couples TRBV12-5 to TRBJ1-2; D gene uncertain. V gave up 1 base and J gave up 0 bases, with 12 bases separating them. Germline loops: CDR1 LGHNT, CDR2 FRNRAP. The CDR3 runs to 16 residues. CDR3 bases: TGTGCTAGTGGTTTGGCCGGACGGACTACTAACTATGGCTACACCTTC. It yields the protein CASGLAGRTTNYGYTF.

In DNA form, the CDR3 reads TGCGCCAGCAGTGAGTCGTCGACTAGCTTCAGCGAGACCCAGTACTTC. Protein sequence: CASSESSTSFSETQYF. V and J are TRBV10-1 and TRBJ2-5; 7 bases line up with TRBD2. Germline loops: CDR1 WNHNN, CDR2 SYGVQD (reference sequence). This CDR3 spans 16 amino acids. V shed 0 bases and J 5 bases; nucleotides not matched to a gene: 9.

The chain carries TRBV19 and TRBJ1-5; D is undetermined. Trimming took 2 bases from V and 5 from J, leaving 4 bases between them. The germline V gene encodes CDR1 LNHDA and CDR2 SQIVND (reference sequence). This CDR3 has 12 residues. The CDR3 region is CASSIMDQPQHF. The CDR3 DNA reads TGTGCCAGTAGTATAATGGATCAGCCCCAGCATTTT. The full variable domain, in which reference TRBV19 and TRBJ1-5 provide the parts outside the CDR3, is DGGITQSPKYLFRKEGQNVTLSCEQNLNHDAMYWYRQDPGQGLRLIYYSQIVNDFQKGDIAEGYSVSREKKESFPLTVTSAQKNPTAFYLCASSIMDQPQHFGDGTRLSIL.

The chain combines TRBV27 with TRBJ1-6; possible D gene TRBD1, 6 bases. The V gene lost 2 bases and the J gene lost 0 bases, with 11 bases spanning the gap. Germline V gene data show CDR1 as MNHEY and CDR2 as SMNVEV (reference sequence). The CDR3 is 17 amino acids. CDR3: CASSLGQSSSYNSPLHF. CDR3 bases: TGTGCCAGCAGTTTAGGACAGAGTAGCTCCTATAATTCACCCCTCCACTTT.

The chain combines TRBV6-5 with TRBJ2-3; TRBD1 matches at 10 bases. With V trimmed by 5 bases and J by 4 bases, 6 bases remained unmatched. CDR1 and CDR2 from the germline V gene are MNHEY and SVGAGI. This CDR3 region has 15 residues. Written as DNA, the CDR3 is TGTGCCAGCAGTAGGGGACAGGGGAATTCAGATACGCAGTATTTT. Translating gives CASSRGQGNSDTQYF.

This chain links TRBV7-2 with TRBJ2-3; D possibly corresponds to TRBD1 (5 bases). The CDR3 consists of 14 residues. V gave up 1 base and J gave up 9 bases, with 14 bases separating them. Germline V CDR1 and CDR2: SGHTA, FQGNSA. The CDR3 DNA sequence: TGTGCCAGCAGCTTAGATGGGGCCCCCCGGACGCAGTATTTT. Translation: CASSLDGAPRTQYF.

This clone was seen once. The genes are TRBV15 and TRBJ1-4; TRBD1 aligns across 7 bases. The CDR3 extends over 14 amino acids. Germline V CDR1 and CDR2: LNHNV, YYDKDF (reference sequence). With V trimmed by 8 bases and J by 5 bases, 8 bases remained unmatched. CDR3: CATGDGTENEKLFF. In nucleotides, the CDR3 is TGTGCCACCGGGGATGGGACAGAAAATGAAAAACTGTTTTTT.

The J gene is TRBJ1-2, the V gene TRBV14; TRBD1 might be the D (5 bases). The CDR3 spans 17 residues. V gave up 0 bases and J gave up 6 bases, with 20 bases separating them. Looked up from germline, CDR1 is SGHDN and CDR2 is FVKESK. Here the CDR3 reads CASSQDRGRDWRDGYTF. CDR3 sequence (DNA): TGTGCCAGCAGCCAAGATCGGGGCAGGGATTGGCGCGATGGCTACACCTTC.

This chain connects TRBV7-2 to TRBJ1-3, with 7 positions matching TRBD1. The CDR3 length is 17 residues. CDR1 is SGHTA, CDR2 FQGNSA, per germline. After removal of 1 base from V and 3 bases from J, the junction contained 9 bases not matched to a gene. The CDR3 here is CASSLVGTAWGGNTIYF. CDR3 bases: TGTGCCAGCAGCTTAGTTGGGACAGCCTGGGGTGGAAACACCATATATTTT.

The chain employs TRBV6-1 and TRBJ2-2; 7 nucleotides align to TRBD2. Germline CDR1 is MNHNS and CDR2 is SASEGT. Losses at the gene ends were 2 bases for V and 0 bases for J; bases not matched to a gene: 3. The CDR3 loop spans 16 amino acids. Here the CDR3 DNA reads TGTGCCAGCAGTGAAATCAGCGGGGCGAACACCGGGGAGCTGTTTTTT. It specifies CASSEISGANTGELFF.

This chain uses TRBV30 with TRBJ1-3, with 7 bases lining up with TRBD1. CDR3 size: 16 residues. V shed 2 bases and J 0 bases; nucleotides not matched to a gene: 7. The germline gives CDR1 GTSNPN, CDR2 SVGIG (reference sequence). The CDR3 region has the DNA TGTGCCTGGAGTATGAAGGGACAGAGCTCTGGAAACACCATATATTTT. This codes for CAWSMKGQSSGNTIYF.

The chain links TRBV19 to TRBJ2-7; D not resolved. From germline, CDR1 is LNHDA and CDR2 SQIVND (reference sequence). This CDR3 contains 14 residues. V shed 0 bases and J shed 5 bases, with 11 bases lying between them. CDR3 protein: CASSIDQWSHEQYF. DNA of the CDR3: TGTGCCAGTAGTATAGATCAATGGAGCCACGAGCAGTACTTC.

A word on this clone: Mismatch with germline at one junction end may stem from a read error. V is TRBV2 and J is TRBJ1-2, with 9 bases identical to TRBD1. Germline lookup yields CDR1 SNHLY and CDR2 FYNNEI. CDR3 length equals 14 residues. The CDR3: CARRGSGQGNGYTF. The CDR3 DNA reads as TGTGCCCGCAGGGGCTCGGGACAGGGAAATGGCTACACCTTC.

This chain uses TRBV6-6 with TRBJ2-2, with D possibly matching TRBD2 (5 bases). The germline V gene encodes CDR1 MNHNY and CDR2 SVGAGI (reference sequence). The V end lost 7 bases, the J end lost 2 bases, and 17 bases lay between the germline ends. This CDR3 spans 16 amino acids. The CDR3 nucleotides read TGTGCCAGCACCCCTGTGGGTGAGGGCAACACCGGGGAGCTGTTTTTT. Translated, it gives CASTPVGEGNTGELFF.

The V call is TRBV30, the J call TRBJ1-1, with D perhaps matching TRBD1 (5 bases). From germline, CDR1 is GTSNPN and CDR2 SVGIG (reference sequence). This CDR3 has 14 residues. V was shortened by 5 bases and J by 2 bases, with 15 bases between the two germline ends. CDR3 nucleotide sequence: TGTGCCTGGTTCAGGGAGGCGGTAAACACTGAAGCTTTCTTT. Amino acid sequence: CAWFREAVNTEAFF.

CDR3 bases: TGTGCCAGCAGCATACAGGGAGGGAATTCACCCCTCCACTTT. Residues: CASSIQGGNSPLHF. The rearrangement links TRBV7-2 to TRBJ1-6, with D tentatively TRBD1 (6 bases). The CDR3 is 14 amino acids. Germline CDR1 SGHTA, CDR2 FQGNSA. V lost 5 bases to trimming and J lost 7 bases, with 12 bases between them.

The chain carries TRBV27 and TRBJ2-1; TRBD1 matches at 10 bases. Trimming at V came to 4 bases and at J to 7 bases, leaving 7 bases not matched to a gene. The CDR3 contains 15 residues. The germline CDR1 and CDR2 sequences are MNHEY and SMNVEV (reference sequence). CDR3: CASSSNDRGRNEQFF. CDR3 in DNA: TGTGCCAGCAGTTCAAACGACAGGGGGCGGAATGAGCAGTTCTTC.

This clone was found once. The chain recombines TRBV19 with TRBJ2-1; 10 nucleotides match TRBD2. CDR3 length: 13 residues. V shed 11 bases, J shed 2 bases, and the junction held 3 bases outside the gene matches. Germline CDR1 reads LNHDA; CDR2 reads SQIVND (reference sequence). CDR3 DNA: TGTGCCTCCAGCGGGAGGGCCTACAATGAGCAGTTCTTC. Translation: CASSGRAYNEQFF.

There are a few counts of this clone. CDR3 protein: CASSPSLVNTGELFF. The CDR3 DNA sequence: TGTGCCAGCAGCCCCTCCTTAGTAAACACCGGGGAGCTGTTTTTT. The chain recombines TRBV7-9 with TRBJ2-2; D is unclear. Germline lookup yields CDR1 SEHNR and CDR2 FQNEAQ (reference sequence). The CDR3 is made up of 15 amino acids. Trimming cost V 5 bases and J 2 bases, with 12 bases left between them. Together with reference TRBV7-9 and TRBJ2-2, the CDR3 gives the full variable domain: DTGVSQNPRHKITKRGQNVTFRCDPISEHNRLYWYRQTLGQGPEFLTYFQNEAQLEKSRLLSDRFSAERPKGSFSTLEIQRTEQGDSAMYLCASSPSLVNTGELFFGEGSRLTVL.

This rearrangement joins TRBV2 to TRBJ1-4; perhaps TRBD1 as D (6 bases). Per germline, CDR1 SNHLY and CDR2 FYNNEI. CDR3 length: 13 residues. Trimming took off 4 bases at V and 10 bases at J, with 13 bases between the two ends. This chain's CDR3 is CASSVTTGLKLFF. The CDR3 region has the DNA TGTGCCAGCAGTGTTACTACAGGGTTAAAACTGTTTTTT.

This rearrangement joins TRBV5-1 to TRBJ1-2; tentatively, D is TRBD1 (5 bases). Between the trimmed V and J ends, which lost 5 bases and 1 base, there was a span of 9 bases. The CDR3 loop spans 13 amino acids. The germline V gene has CDR1 SGHRS and CDR2 YFSETQ. The CDR3 DNA reads as TGCGCCAGCAGGACAGACAATAACTATGGCTACACCTTC. Translating it yields CASRTDNNYGYTF.

The chain has TRBV9 and TRBJ2-7; 7 bases line up with TRBD2. The trim removed 0 bases at V and 1 base at J, leaving 4 bases unmatched. Germline V gene data show CDR1 as SGDLS and CDR2 as YYNGEE. The CDR3 extends over 15 amino acids. The CDR3 DNA reads as TGTGCCAGCAGCGTAGGCGGGAGTGGTTCCTACGAGCAGTACTTC. Translation: CASSVGGSGSYEQYF. Full variable domain (rest looked up from reference TRBV9 and TRBJ2-7): DSGVTQTPKHLITATGQRVTLRCSPRSGDLSVYWYQQSLDQGLQFLIQYYNGEERAKGNILERFSAQQFPDLHSELNLSSLELGDSALYFCASSVGGSGSYEQYFGPGTRLTVT.

This clone was counted only a few times. The chain joins TRBV7-2 to TRBJ2-5, with D maybe TRBD1 (6 bases). Trimming took 1 base from V and 4 from J, leaving 13 bases between them. The germline CDR1 and CDR2 sequences are SGHTA and FQGNSA. CDR3 length equals 15 residues. The CDR3 is CASSLVGAKGETQYF. In nucleotides, the CDR3 is TGTGCCAGCAGCTTAGTGGGGGCTAAGGGAGAGACCCAGTACTTC.

The CDR3 here is CASSPGGLTEAFF. The CDR3 region has the DNA TGTGCCAGCTCTCCAGGGGGTCTGACTGAAGCTTTCTTT. The chain joins TRBV18 to TRBJ1-1, with 7 bases aligning to TRBD1. CDR1 is KGHSH, CDR2 LQKENI, per germline. The CDR3 loop spans 13 amino acids. Trimming removed 6 bases from V and 5 bases from J; junction bases left unmatched: 6.

The rearrangement uses TRBV3-1 (or the pseudogene TRBV3-2) and TRBJ2-7; no clear D gene. The germline V gene has CDR1 LGHDT and CDR2 YNNKEL (reference sequence). V dropped 0 bases and J dropped 3 bases, with 12 bases sitting between them. The CDR3 runs to 15 residues. The CDR3 DNA reads as TGTGCCAGCAGCCAAGACGCGACATCAAGCTACGAGCAGTACTTC. This encodes CASSQDATSSYEQYF.

V is TRBV4-1 and J is TRBJ2-3; D is unclear. The CDR3 has 16 residues. The ends were cut back, 0 bases at V and 0 bases at J, with 10 bases in the middle. Germline V gene data show CDR1 as MGHRA and CDR2 as YSYEKL. The CDR3 DNA reads as TGCGCCAGCAGCCAAGAGAGGAAGGCTAGCACAGATACGCAGTATTTT. Protein: CASSQERKASTDTQYF.

The chain uses TRBV24-1 and TRBJ1-2; D ambiguous. This CDR3 spans 14 amino acids. The V gene's germline CDR1 is KGHDR and CDR2 SFDVKD. Trimming left V 3 bases short and J 4 bases short, with 11 bases between. The CDR3 DNA reads as TGTGCCACCAGTGATCCTGACACCTTCTATGGCTACACCTTC. It yields the protein CATSDPDTFYGYTF.

This chain connects TRBV12-3 or TRBV12-4 to TRBJ1-2; 8 bases line up with TRBD1. V was pared by 4 bases and J by 12 bases, with 10 bases of the junction left unmatched. The CDR3 is 13 residues long. CDR3: CASSSSGTGRDTF. For the CDR3, the DNA is TGTGCCAGCAGTTCATCCGGGACAGGCCGAGACACCTTC.

The chain's CDR3 is CAISVIQGHYGYTF. The DNA for the CDR3 is TGTGCCATCAGTGTCATCCAGGGACACTATGGCTACACCTTC. The chain couples TRBV10-3 to TRBJ1-2; D is possibly TRBD1 (5 bases). Trimming took off 4 bases at V and 3 bases at J, with 12 bases between the two ends. Germline CDR1 reads ENHRY; CDR2 reads SYGVKD. The CDR3 covers 14 residues.